This T cell receptor (beta chain) emerged from a study of cytomegalovirus exposure and HLA in healthy donors. General study results and limits: Cytomegalovirus association was assigned to about 150 TCR beta chains. For TCR beta chains, V- and J-gene trimming was later linked to a missense DCLRE1C variant.

Both 60 Vbeta primers and 13 Jbeta primers went into the PCR. Produced via immunoSEQ multiplex PCR; TCRdb's table is partial and in-frame only. The table has under 150,000 clones, about 86% seen once. Concerning this clone itself: The antigen remains unidentified.

The sequencing input was PBMCs. The sequence was collected from a man between 18 and 35 years old in good health and CMV-seronegative.

The CDR3 region has the DNA TGCGCCAGCAGCTTGGTCCCTCGGGAGGGCTACACCTTC. Protein sequence: CASSLVPREGYTF. The chain carries TRBV5-1 and TRBJ1-2, with no clear D. V lost 0 bases, J lost 8 bases, and 11 bases lay in between. The germline V gene has CDR1 SGHRS and CDR2 YFSETQ. The CDR3 is 13 amino acids.